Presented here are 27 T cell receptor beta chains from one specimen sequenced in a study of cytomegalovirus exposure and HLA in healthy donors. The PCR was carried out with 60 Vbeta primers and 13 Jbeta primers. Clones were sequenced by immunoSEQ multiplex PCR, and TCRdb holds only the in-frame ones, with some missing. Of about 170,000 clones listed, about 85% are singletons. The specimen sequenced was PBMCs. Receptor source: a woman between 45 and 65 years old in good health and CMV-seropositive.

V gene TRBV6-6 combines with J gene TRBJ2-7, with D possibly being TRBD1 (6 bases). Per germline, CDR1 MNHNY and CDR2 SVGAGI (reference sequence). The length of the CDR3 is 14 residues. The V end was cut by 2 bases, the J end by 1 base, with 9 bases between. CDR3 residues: CASSYTTGSYEQYF. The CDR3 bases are TGTGCCAGCAGTTACACGACAGGTTCCTACGAGCAGTACTTC.

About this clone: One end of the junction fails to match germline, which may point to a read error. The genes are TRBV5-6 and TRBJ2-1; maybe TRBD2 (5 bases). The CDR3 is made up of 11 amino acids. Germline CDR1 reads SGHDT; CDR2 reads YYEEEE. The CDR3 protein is CASSLGLTGVF. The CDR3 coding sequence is TGTGCCAGCAGCTTAGGCTTAACCGGGGTCTTC.

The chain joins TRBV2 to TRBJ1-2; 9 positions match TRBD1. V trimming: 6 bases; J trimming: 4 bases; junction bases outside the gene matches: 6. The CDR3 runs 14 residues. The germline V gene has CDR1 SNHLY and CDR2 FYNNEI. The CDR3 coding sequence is TGTGCCAGCAGAGGGACAGGGTTAAGCTATGGCTACACCTTC. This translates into CASRGTGLSYGYTF.

The CDR3: CASSLFRGGYEQYF. The CDR3 DNA follows: TGCGCCAGCAGCTTGTTCCGGGGGGGCTACGAGCAGTACTTC. V is TRBV5-1 and J is TRBJ2-7; the match to TRBD2 covers 8 bases. This CDR3 has 14 amino acids. The V gene end was trimmed by 1 base and the J gene end by 3 bases; junction bases not matched to a gene: 3. CDR1 and CDR2 from the germline V gene are SGHRS and YFSETQ.

CDR3 loop: CASSRRHPSTDTQYF. The CDR3 DNA follows: TGTGCCAGCAGTCGCCGACACCCTAGCACAGATACGCAGTATTTT. This chain connects TRBV27 to TRBJ2-3, with no clear D. The CDR3 loop spans 15 amino acids. With 5 bases removed from V and 0 bases from J, the gap between germline ends came to 12 bases. CDR1 and CDR2 from the germline V gene are MNHEY and SMNVEV (reference sequence).

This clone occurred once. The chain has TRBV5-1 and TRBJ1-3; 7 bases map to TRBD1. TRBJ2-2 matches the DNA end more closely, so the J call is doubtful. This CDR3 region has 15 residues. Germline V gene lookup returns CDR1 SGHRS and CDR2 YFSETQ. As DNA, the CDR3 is TGCGCCAGCAGCTTGGGACAGGGACCTACCGGGGAGCTGTTTTTT. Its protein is CASSLGQGPTGELFF.

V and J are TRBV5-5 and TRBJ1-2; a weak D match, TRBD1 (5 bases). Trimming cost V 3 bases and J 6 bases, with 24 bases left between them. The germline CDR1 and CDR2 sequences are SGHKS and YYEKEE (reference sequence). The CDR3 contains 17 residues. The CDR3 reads CASSYSSWGGDQDGYTF. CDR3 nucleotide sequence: TGTGCCAGCAGCTATTCCAGTTGGGGGGGGGATCAAGATGGCTACACCTTC.

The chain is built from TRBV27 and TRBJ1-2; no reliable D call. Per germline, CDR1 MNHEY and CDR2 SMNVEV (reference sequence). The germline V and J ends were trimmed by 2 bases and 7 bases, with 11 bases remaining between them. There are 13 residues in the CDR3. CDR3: CASSLSSRGGYTF. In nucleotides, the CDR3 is TGTGCCAGCAGTTTAAGTTCGCGGGGTGGCTACACCTTC.

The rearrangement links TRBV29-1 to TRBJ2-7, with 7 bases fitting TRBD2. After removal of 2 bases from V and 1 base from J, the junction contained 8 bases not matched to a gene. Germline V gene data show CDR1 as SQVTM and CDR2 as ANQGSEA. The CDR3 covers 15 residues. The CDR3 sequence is CSVERRGRASYEQYF. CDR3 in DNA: TGCAGCGTTGAACGACGCGGGAGAGCTTCCTACGAGCAGTACTTC.

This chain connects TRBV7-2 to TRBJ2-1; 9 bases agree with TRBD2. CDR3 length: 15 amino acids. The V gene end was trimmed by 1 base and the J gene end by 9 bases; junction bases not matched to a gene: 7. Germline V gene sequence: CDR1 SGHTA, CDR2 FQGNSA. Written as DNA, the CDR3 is TGTGCCAGCAGCTTAGGGGGCGGGGGGGATGGTGAGCAGTTCTTC. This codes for CASSLGGGGDGEQFF.

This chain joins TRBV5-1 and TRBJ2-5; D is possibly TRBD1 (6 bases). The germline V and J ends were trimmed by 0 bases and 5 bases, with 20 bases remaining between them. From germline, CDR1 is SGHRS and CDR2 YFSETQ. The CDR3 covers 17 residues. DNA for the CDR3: TGCGCCAGCAGCTTGGCCCCACAGGGTGGACTGGGGGAGACCCAGTACTTC. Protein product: CASSLAPQGGLGETQYF.

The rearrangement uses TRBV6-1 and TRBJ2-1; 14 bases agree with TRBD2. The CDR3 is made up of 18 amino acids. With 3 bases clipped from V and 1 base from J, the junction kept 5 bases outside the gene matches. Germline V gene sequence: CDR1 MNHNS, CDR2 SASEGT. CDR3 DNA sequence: TGTGCCAGCAGTGATCCGAGGACTAGCGGGAGGTCCTACAATGAGCAGTTCTTC. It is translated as CASSDPRTSGRSYNEQFF.

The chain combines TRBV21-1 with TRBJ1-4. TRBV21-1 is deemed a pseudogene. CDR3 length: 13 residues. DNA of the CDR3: TGTGCCGGCGGGGGGGCAACTAATGAAAAACTGTTTTTT. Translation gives CAGGGATNEKLFF.

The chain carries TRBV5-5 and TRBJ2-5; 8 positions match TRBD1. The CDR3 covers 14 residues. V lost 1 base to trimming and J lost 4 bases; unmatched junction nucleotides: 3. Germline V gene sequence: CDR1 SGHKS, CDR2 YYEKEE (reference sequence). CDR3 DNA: TGTGCCAGCAGCTTGCCACAGGGGGGAGAGACCCAGTACTTC. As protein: CASSLPQGGETQYF.

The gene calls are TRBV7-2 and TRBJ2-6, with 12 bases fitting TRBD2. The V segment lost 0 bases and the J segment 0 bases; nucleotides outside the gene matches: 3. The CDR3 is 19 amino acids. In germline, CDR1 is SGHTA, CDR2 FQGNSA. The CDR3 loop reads CASSLAGLAGRSGANVLTF. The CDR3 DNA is TGTGCCAGCAGCTTAGCCGGACTAGCGGGGCGCTCTGGGGCCAACGTCCTGACTTTC.

The CDR3 nucleotides read TGCGCCAGCAGCAGGGAAGGACAGCGGAATCAGCCCCAGCATTTT. As protein: CASSREGQRNQPQHF. The chain combines TRBV5-1 with TRBJ1-5, with TRBD1 as a possible D gene (6 bases). Germline CDR1 is SGHRS and CDR2 is YFSETQ. The CDR3 covers 15 residues. The germline V and J ends were trimmed by 4 bases and 4 bases, with 15 bases remaining between them.

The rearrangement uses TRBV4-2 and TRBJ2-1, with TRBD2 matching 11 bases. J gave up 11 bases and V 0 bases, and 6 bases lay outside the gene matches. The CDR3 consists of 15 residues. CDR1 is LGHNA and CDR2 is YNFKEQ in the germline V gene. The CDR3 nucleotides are TGTGCCAGCAGCCAAGAAAGGATAGCGGGGGGGAAGCAGTTCTTC. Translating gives CASSQERIAGGKQFF.

The CDR3 loop is CASSARGVTDTQYF. The CDR3 DNA reads TGTGCCAGCAGTGCACGGGGGGTCACAGATACGCAGTATTTT. This chain uses TRBV25-1 with TRBJ2-3; TRBD2 agrees at 7 bases. CDR1 is MGHDK and CDR2 is SYGVNS in the germline V gene. The CDR3 sequence is 14 residues long. Trimming took 4 bases from V and 2 from J; bases not matched to a gene: 3.

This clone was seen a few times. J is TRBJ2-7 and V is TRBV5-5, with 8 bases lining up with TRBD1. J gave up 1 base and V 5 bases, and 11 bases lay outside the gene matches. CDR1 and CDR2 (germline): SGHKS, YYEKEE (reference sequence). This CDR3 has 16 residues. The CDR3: CASSLVPRQGSYEQYF. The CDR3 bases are TGTGCCAGCAGTCTTGTTCCCCGACAGGGGTCCTACGAGCAGTACTTC.

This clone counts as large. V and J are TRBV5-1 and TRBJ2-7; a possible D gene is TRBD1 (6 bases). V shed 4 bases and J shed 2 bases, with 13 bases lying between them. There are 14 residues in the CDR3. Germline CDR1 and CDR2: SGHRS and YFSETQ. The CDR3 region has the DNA TGCGCCAGCAGCATCACAGGGTTCCCCTACGAGCAGTACTTC. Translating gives CASSITGFPYEQYF.

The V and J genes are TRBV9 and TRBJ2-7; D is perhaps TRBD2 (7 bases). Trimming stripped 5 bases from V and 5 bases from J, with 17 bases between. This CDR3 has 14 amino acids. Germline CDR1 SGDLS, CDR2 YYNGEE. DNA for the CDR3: TGTGCCAGCAGTTGGGGGGGCAGGGGAAACGAGCAGTACTTC. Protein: CASSWGGRGNEQYF.

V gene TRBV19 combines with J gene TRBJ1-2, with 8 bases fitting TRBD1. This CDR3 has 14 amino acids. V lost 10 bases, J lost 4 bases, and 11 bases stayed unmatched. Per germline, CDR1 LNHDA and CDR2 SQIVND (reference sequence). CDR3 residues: CATRGPEESYGYTF. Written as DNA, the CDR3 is TGTGCCACCAGGGGGCCGGAGGAAAGCTATGGCTACACCTTC.

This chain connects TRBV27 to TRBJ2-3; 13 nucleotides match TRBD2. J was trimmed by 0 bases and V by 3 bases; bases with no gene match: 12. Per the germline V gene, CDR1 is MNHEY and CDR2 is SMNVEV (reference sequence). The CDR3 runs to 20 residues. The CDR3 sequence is CASSFTSGRAPYASTDTQYF. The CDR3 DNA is TGTGCCAGCAGTTTCACTAGCGGGAGGGCCCCTTACGCTAGCACAGATACGCAGTATTTT.

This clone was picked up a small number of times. The CDR3 DNA is TGTGCCAGCAGCCTAGTTTCGAGGGAAAAACTGTTTTTT. Its translation is CASSLVSREKLFF. The chain links TRBV7-9 to TRBJ1-4; D unclear. The CDR3 consists of 13 residues. Trimming cost V 5 bases and J 8 bases, with 12 bases left between them. Germline values: CDR1 SEHNR, CDR2 FQNEAQ (reference sequence).

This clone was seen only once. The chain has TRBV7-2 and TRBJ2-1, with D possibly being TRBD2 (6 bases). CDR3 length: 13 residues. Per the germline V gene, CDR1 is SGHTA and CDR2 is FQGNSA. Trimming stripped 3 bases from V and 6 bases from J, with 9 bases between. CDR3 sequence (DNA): TGTGCCAGCAGCTTCCGGGAGACCAATGAGCAGTTCTTC. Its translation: CASSFRETNEQFF.

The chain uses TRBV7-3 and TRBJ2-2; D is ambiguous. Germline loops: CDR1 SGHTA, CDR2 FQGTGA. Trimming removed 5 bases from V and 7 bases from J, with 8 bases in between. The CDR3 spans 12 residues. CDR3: CASSASSGELFF. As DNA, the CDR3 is TGTGCCAGCAGCGCCTCTAGCGGGGAGCTGTTTTTT.

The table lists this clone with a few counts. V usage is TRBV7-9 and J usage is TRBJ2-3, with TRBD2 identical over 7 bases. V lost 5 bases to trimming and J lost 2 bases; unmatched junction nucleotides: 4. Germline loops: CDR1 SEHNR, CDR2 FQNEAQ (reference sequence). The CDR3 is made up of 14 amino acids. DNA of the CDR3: TGTGCCAGCAGCCCGGGACTACCCACAGATACGCAGTATTTT. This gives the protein CASSPGLPTDTQYF.